This T cell receptor beta chain was documented in a study of a mutant IDH1 vaccine in newly diagnosed glioma. For the study at large: Vaccination was launched 4-6 weeks after radiotherapy alone, or with temozolomide cycles. Notes on the study in general: Most patients, 93.3%, showed vaccine-induced immune responses. Seemingly, top peripheral T cell clonotype changes bore no relation to pseudoprogression.

Germline V gene sequence: CDR1 MGHDK, CDR2 SYGVNS. The CDR3 totals 14 residues. V shed 4 bases and J shed 4 bases, with 14 bases lying between them. Sequencing used immunoSEQ multiplex PCR; TCRdb keeps in-frame clones, though not all of them. This table holds tens of thousands of clones, just under 80% found once. The time point here: week 5, during vaccination. It was 300 ug of mutant IDH1 20-mer peptide that made up each vaccine dose, given with topical imiquimod. As to this clone: Its target is not known.

The rearrangement uses TRBV25-1 and TRBJ2-7, with D tentatively TRBD1 or TRBD2 (5 bases each). Source: PBMCs, taken from a glioma patient whose treatment included an IDH1 peptide vaccine. The receptor was isolated from a woman in her forties with glioma. CDR3 region: CASSGQGPGYEQYF. The CDR3 DNA sequence: TGTGCCAGCAGTGGGCAGGGCCCGGGGTACGAGCAGTACTTC.